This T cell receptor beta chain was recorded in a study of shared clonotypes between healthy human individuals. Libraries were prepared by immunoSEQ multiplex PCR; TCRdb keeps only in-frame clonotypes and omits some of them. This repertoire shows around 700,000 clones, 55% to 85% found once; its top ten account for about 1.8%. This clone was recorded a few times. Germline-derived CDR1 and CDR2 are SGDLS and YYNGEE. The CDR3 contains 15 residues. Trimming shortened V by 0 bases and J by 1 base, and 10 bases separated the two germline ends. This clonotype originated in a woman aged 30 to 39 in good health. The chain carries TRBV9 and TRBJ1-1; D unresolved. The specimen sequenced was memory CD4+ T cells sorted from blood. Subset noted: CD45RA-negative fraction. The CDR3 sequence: CASSVEPLSNTEAFF. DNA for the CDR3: TGTGCCAGCAGCGTAGAGCCACTCTCGAACACTGAAGCTTTCTTT.